Sequencing of this TCR beta chain was carried out in a study of T cell changes during pregnancy in multiple sclerosis. Assay: immunoSEQ multiplex PCR; the TCRdb copy retains only in-frame clones and omits some. The sample contains under 50,000 clones, 85% to 95% of which appear only once. From germline, CDR1 is SGHDT and CDR2 YYEEEE. With 3 bases removed from V and 2 bases from J, the gap between germline ends came to 6 bases. The CDR3 runs to 13 residues. Sequences were derived from CD8+ T cells from peripheral blood mononuclear cells, sampled in the first trimester of pregnancy. The sequence was collected from a female donor with multiple sclerosis, enrolled in a pregnancy study. This chain uses TRBV5-6 with TRBJ2-1; D is perhaps TRBD1 (5 bases). The chain's CDR3 is CASSSQAYNEQFF. The CDR3, as DNA: TGTGCCAGCAGCTCACAGGCCTACAATGAGCAGTTCTTC. Drawing the rest from reference TRBV5-6 and TRBJ2-1, the complete variable domain is DAGVTQSPTHLIKTRGQQVTLRCSPKSGHDTVSWYQQALGQGPQFIFQYYEEEERQRGNFPDRFSGHQFPNYSSELNVNALLLGDSALYLCASSSQAYNEQFFGPGTRLTVL.